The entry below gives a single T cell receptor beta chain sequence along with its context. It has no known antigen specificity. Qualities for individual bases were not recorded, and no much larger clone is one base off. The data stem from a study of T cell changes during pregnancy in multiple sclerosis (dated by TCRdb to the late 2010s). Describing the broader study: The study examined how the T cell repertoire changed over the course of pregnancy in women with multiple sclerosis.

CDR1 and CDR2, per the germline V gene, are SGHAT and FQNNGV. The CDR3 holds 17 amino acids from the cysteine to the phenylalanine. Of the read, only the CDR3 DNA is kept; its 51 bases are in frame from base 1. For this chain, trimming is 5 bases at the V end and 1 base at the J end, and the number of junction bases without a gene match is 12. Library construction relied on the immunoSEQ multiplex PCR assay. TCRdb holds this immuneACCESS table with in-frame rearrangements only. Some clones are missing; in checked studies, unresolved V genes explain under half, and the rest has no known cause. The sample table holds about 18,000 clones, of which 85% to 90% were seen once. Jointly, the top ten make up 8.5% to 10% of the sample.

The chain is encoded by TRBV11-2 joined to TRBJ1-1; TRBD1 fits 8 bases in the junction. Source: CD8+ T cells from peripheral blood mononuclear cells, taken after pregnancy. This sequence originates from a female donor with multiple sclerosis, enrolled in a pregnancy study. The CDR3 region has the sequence CASSKTSGGSGNTEAFF. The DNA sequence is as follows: TGTGCCAGCAGCAAGACGTCAGGGGGCTCGGGGAACACTGAAGCTTTCTTT.